This TCR beta chain is from a study of cytomegalovirus exposure and HLA in healthy donors. Germline V gene sequence: CDR1 MNHNS, CDR2 SASEGT. Trimming left V 3 bases short and J 1 base short, with 16 bases between. The CDR3 runs 16 residues. The PCR used 60 Vbeta and 13 Jbeta primers. Measured with immunoSEQ multiplex PCR; TCRdb has only the in-frame clones, and not every one. In the table there are about 130,000 clones, 60% to 80% of which are singletons. Source material: PBMCs. This sequence originates from a man aged 25 to 45 in good health and CMV-seronegative. The rearrangement joins TRBV6-1 to TRBJ2-7, with D perhaps TRBD2 (7 bases). The CDR3 reads CASSDTPGGWSYEQYF. The CDR3 DNA reads as TGTGCCAGCAGTGACACGCCGGGGGGCTGGTCCTACGAGCAGTACTTC.